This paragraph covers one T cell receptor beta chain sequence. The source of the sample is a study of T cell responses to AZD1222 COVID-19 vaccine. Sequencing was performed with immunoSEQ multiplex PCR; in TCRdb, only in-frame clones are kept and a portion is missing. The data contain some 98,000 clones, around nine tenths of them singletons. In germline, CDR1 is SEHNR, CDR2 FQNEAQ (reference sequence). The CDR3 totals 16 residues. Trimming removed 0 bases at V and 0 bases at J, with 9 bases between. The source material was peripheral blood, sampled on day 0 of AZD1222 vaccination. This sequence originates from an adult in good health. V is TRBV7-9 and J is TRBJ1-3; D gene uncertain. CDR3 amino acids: CASSLAPGYSGNTIYF. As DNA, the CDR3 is TGTGCCAGCAGCTTAGCCCCGGGATACTCTGGAAACACCATATATTTT.